The rows below give T cell receptor beta chains drawn from one sample of a study of T cells in Graves' hyperthyroidism and ophthalmopathy. TCRdb reprocessed the multiplex PCR reads via MiXCR and lists one record per CDR3 protein. The sample gives 700,000 to 850,000 distinct CDR3 sequences, over 35% of which show up once; around 30% is in the top ten. The specimen sequenced was blood. Receptor source: a woman in her 40s with Graves' hyperthyroidism. Both conserved end residues are part of each CDR3. The D gene is left open where the match is weak. The listing skips clone size in some rows; elsewhere it reads once, few, many or a size class.

d_gene | j_gene | abundance | v_gene | CDR3nt | CDR3aa
TRBD1 | TRBJ1-6 | few | TRBV7-2 | TGTGCCAGCAGCGCCTTTCCCGGGACAGATAATTCACCCCTCCACTTT | CASSAFPGTDNSPLHF
NA | TRBJ1-3 | NA | TRBV9 | TGTGCCAGCAGCGTAGGTGGGGCAACTGGAAACACCATATATTTT | CASSVGGATGNTIYF
TRBD1 | TRBJ1-5 | many | TRBV6-5 | TGTGCCAGCAGTACGGGACAGAGCAATCAGCCCCAGCATTTT | CASSTGQSNQPQHF
NA | TRBJ2-2 | NA | TRBV6-5 | TGTGCCAGCAGTTCCCCAGGTGCCACCGGGGAGCTGTTTTTT | CASSSPGATGELFF
NA | TRBJ2-5 | many | TRBV7-6 | TGTGCCAGCACCCAATCCGGGACATTAGGGGAGACCCAGTACTTC | CASTQSGTLGETQYF
TRBD1 | TRBJ1-5 | NA | TRBV5-1 | TGCGCCAGCAGCCCCGACAGGGGGGCTCAGCCCCAGCATTTT | CASSPDRGAQPQHF
NA | TRBJ1-2 | many | TRBV11-2 | TGTGCCAGCAGCTCCCTCCGCAGCTATGGCTACACCTTC | CASSSLRSYGYTF
NA | TRBJ1-5 | many | TRBV19 | TGTGCCAGTAGTAGTCCAGGGGATAGCAATCAGCCCCAGCATTTT | CASSSPGDSNQPQHF
TRBD1 | TRBJ1-1 | NA | TRBV10-1 | TGCGCCAGCAGTGGACAGGGGACTGAAGCTTCCTTT | CASSGQGTEASF
NA | TRBJ2-2 | NA | TRBV11-2 | TGTGCCAGCAGCCGGCGACTAGTAAGCGGAGTGACCACCGGGGAGCTGTTTTTT | CASSRRLVSGVTTGELFF
NA | TRBJ1-1 | many | TRBV2 | TGTGCCAGCAGTGAAGGTGGGGCTGAAGCTTTCTTT | CASSEGGAEAFF
NA | TRBJ1-6 | many | TRBV7-9 | TGTGCCAGCAGCTCATCCGGTGGCCACTATAATTCACCCCTCCACTTT | CASSSSGGHYNSPLHF
NA | TRBJ2-2 | few | TRBV5-5 | TGTGCCAGCACCCGAAGGTATCCGAACACCGGGGAGCTGTTTTTT | CASTRRYPNTGELFF
TRBD1 | TRBJ2-5 | many | TRBV29-1 | TGCAGCGTTTTCCAGGGGGCTTGGGAGACCCAGTACTTC | CSVFQGAWETQYF
NA | TRBJ2-2 | NA | TRBV11-3 | TGTGCCAGCAGCTACCGGGGGTCGCCGAACACCGGGGAGCTGTTTTTT | CASSYRGSPNTGELFF
NA | TRBJ1-4 | NA | TRBV19 | TGTGCCAGTGGTCCTGACGGGGGTGAAAAACTGTTTTTT | CASGPDGGEKLFF
TRBD2 | TRBJ2-5 | few | TRBV12-3/TRBV12-4 | TGTGCCAGCAGTCCCTGGACTAGTACGGAAGAGACCCAGTACTTC | CASSPWTSTEETQYF
NA | TRBJ1-1 | NA | TRBV9 | TGTGCCAGCAGCGTAGTGGCAGGCGGGGCTCAGATTGAAGCTTTCTTT | CASSVVAGGAQIEAFF
NA | TRBJ1-2 | many | TRBV10-2 | TGCGCCAGCAGTGAGTCTGGCAGGCCATGGGGCTACACCTTC | CASSESGRPWGYTF
TRBD1 | TRBJ1-1 | NA | TRBV19 | TGTGCCAGTAGTCCGAACAGGGGGCCATGGACTGAAGCTTTCTTT | CASSPNRGPWTEAFF
TRBD1 | TRBJ2-7 | NA | TRBV13 | TGTGCCAGCAGCTCGCTCTCCGGGACAGGGCCCTACGAGCAGTACTTC | CASSSLSGTGPYEQYF
NA | TRBJ1-6 | NA | TRBV7-6 | TGTGCCAGCAGTCCTACAGGGTTTAATTCACCCCTCCACTTT | CASSPTGFNSPLHF
NA | TRBJ1-1 | NA | TRBV29-1 | TGCAGCTTGTTTTATGGGATGGATGAAGCTTTCTTT | CSLFYGMDEAFF
NA | TRBJ1-6 | few | TRBV12-3/TRBV12-4 | TGTGCCAGCAGCCAAGAGGGAAAGTACGGAGGTCGGGAACCCCTCCACTTT | CASSQEGKYGGREPLHF
NA | TRBJ2-3 | NA | TRBV29-1 | TGCAGCGTTCAGGAAGGGACCGCAGATACGCAGTATTTT | CSVQEGTADTQYF
TRBD2 | TRBJ2-5 | NA | TRBV6-6 | TGTGCCAGCAGGGCGGGGGGGGAGACCCAGTACTTC | CASRAGGETQYF
NA | TRBJ2-7 | many | TRBV29-1 | TGCAGCGTTGCTGAGGACATCCACGAGCAGTACTTC | CSVAEDIHEQYF
TRBD1 | TRBJ1-5 | NA | TRBV7-9 | TGTGCCAGCAGCATGAATACAGGGGGCGGTCAGCCCCAGCATTTT | CASSMNTGGGQPQHF
TRBD2 | TRBJ2-7 | NA | TRBV10-3 | TGTGCCAGCAGTTTGAAACCCACGGGAGGCCACGAGCAGTACTTC | CASSLKPTGGHEQYF
NA | TRBJ2-7 | many | TRBV5-6 | TGTGCCAGCAGCTTGGCGGAGGTCTACGAGCAGTACTTC | CASSLAEVYEQYF
TRBD1 | TRBJ2-1 | NA | TRBV19 | TGTGCCAGTAGTTCCCGGACAGGGGATTCCTACGAGCAGTTCTTC | CASSSRTGDSYEQFF
NA | TRBJ1-2 | NA | TRBV10-2 | TGCGCCAGCACTGAGTCGAATCCTGGGCTCGGCTACACCTTC | CASTESNPGLGYTF
NA | TRBJ2-2 | many | TRBV7-2 | TGTGCCAGCCGACGGGGCGCCTCGAACACCGGGGAGCTGTTTTTT | CASRRGASNTGELFF
NA | TRBJ2-5 | many | TRBV20-1 | TGCAGTGCTAGGTCCGGGGCTAAGATCCAAGAGACCCAGTACTTC | CSARSGAKIQETQYF
NA | TRBJ1-3 | many | TRBV3-1 | TGTGCCAGCAGCCCTAGCTCTGGAAACACCATATATTTT | CASSPSSGNTIYF
TRBD2 | TRBJ2-5 | many | TRBV20-1 | TGCAGTGCTAGGCTCAGCTTCACGGGGGGTTATGAGACCCAGTACTTC | CSARLSFTGGYETQYF
NA | TRBJ1-1 | NA | TRBV10-3 | TGTGCCATCAGTGATCCTGACACAGGGACAGCTTTCTTT | CAISDPDTGTAFF
TRBD2 | TRBJ2-7 | many | TRBV19 | TGTGCCAGTAGTAGACTAGCGGGAATCCACGAGCAGTACTTC | CASSRLAGIHEQYF
NA | TRBJ2-7 | NA | TRBV6-6 | TGTGCCAGCAGTTTACCCATTACGGGATACGAGCAGTACTTC | CASSLPITGYEQYF
NA | TRBJ2-6 | NA | TRBV6-1 | TGTGCCAGCAGTCACTACACCCACCTTCCCCTTGAGGCTGGGGCCAACGTCCTGACTTTC | CASSHYTHLPLEAGANVLTF
TRBD1 | TRBJ1-6 | NA | TRBV14 | TGTGCCAGCTCACCTCAGACAAGACAGGGGCGATATTCACCCCTCCACTTT | CASSPQTRQGRYSPLHF
NA | TRBJ1-1 | few | TRBV4-3 | TGCGCCAGCAGCCAAGTTGGGGGTTCCGGTCTCTGGTCTGAAGCTTTCTTT | CASSQVGGSGLWSEAFF
TRBD2 | TRBJ2-7 | few | TRBV19 | TGTGCCAGTAGTAATCTAGCGGGACTCGAGCAGTACTTC | CASSNLAGLEQYF
NA | TRBJ1-2 | NA | TRBV15 | TGTGCCACCAGCAGAGATGTAACGGCCGGCTATGGCTACACCTTC | CATSRDVTAGYGYTF
NA | TRBJ1-4 | NA | TRBV5-1 | TGCGCCAGCAGGAAGGAGGGAGCTAACTATGAAAAACTGTTTTTT | CASRKEGANYEKLFF
NA | TRBJ2-3 | NA | TRBV19 | TGTGCCAGTAGTATCCTGAGTACCACAGATACGCAGTATTTT | CASSILSTTDTQYF
TRBD1 | TRBJ2-2 | NA | TRBV19 | TGTGCCAGCAGCTTGGCAGGGGGTGTAACCGGGGAGCTGTTTTTT | CASSLAGGVTGELFF
NA | TRBJ1-2 | many | TRBV5-6 | TGTGCCAGCAGCTTGGGGGCCTGGAGCGATGGCTACACCTTC | CASSLGAWSDGYTF
TRBD1 | TRBJ1-5 | NA | TRBV10-3 | TGTGCCAGCAGGGGGACAGGGGGGGCCGGTCAGCCCCAGCATTTT | CASRGTGGAGQPQHF
NA | TRBJ2-5 | NA | TRBV29-1 | TGCAGCTTGAATTTCAGGAGGGAAGAGACCCAGTACTTC | CSLNFRREETQYF
NA | TRBJ1-4 | NA | TRBV16 | TGTGCCAGCAGCCCGACATCCGGGACTCTAGGGCGGGATGAAAAACTGTTTTTT | CASSPTSGTLGRDEKLFF
NA | TRBJ1-1 | many | TRBV12-3/TRBV12-4 | TGTGCCAGCACGATGGGGGGACGGACTGAAGCTTTCTTT | CASTMGGRTEAFF
NA | TRBJ1-2 | NA | TRBV15 | TGTGCCACCAGCAGAGATGTCGGCACTGGCTACACCTTC | CATSRDVGTGYTF
TRBD1 | TRBJ1-5 | NA | TRBV7-2 | TGTGCCAGCAGCCCACAGGGGACAGTAAATACCAATCAGCCCCAGCATTTT | CASSPQGTVNTNQPQHF